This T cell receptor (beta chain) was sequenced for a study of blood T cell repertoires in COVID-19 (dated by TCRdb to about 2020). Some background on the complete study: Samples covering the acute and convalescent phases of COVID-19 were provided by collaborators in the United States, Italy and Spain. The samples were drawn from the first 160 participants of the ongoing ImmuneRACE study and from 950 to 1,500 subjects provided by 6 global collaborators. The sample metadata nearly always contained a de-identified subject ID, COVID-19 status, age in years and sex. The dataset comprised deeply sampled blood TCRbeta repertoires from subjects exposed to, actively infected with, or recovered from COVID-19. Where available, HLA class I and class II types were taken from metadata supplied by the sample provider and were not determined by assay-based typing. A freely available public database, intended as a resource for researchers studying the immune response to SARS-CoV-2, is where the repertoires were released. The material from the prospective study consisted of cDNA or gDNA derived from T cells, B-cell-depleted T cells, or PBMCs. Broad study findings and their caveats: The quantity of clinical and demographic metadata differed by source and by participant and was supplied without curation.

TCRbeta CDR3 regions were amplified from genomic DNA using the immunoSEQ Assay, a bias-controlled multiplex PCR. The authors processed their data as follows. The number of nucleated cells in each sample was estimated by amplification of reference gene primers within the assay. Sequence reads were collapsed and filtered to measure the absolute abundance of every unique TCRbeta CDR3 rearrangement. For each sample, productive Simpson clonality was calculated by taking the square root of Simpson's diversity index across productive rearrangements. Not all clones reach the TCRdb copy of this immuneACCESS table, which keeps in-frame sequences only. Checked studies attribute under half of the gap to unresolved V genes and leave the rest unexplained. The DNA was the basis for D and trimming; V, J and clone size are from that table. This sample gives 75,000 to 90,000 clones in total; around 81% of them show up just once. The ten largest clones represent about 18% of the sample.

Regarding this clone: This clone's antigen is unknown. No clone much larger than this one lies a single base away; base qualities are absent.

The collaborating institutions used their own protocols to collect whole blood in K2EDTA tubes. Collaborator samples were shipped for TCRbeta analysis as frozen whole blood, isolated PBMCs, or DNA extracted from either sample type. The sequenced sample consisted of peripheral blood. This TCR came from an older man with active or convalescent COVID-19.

The CDR3 loop reads CASSIQGMSSGANVLTF. The sequenced DNA is TGCGCCAGCAGCATACAGGGGATGAGCTCTGGGGCCAACGTCCTGACTTTC. The sequence joins TRBV5-1 to TRBJ2-6, with 7 bases in between that match TRBD1. As encoded in the germline V gene, CDR1 is SGHRS while CDR2 is YFSETQ. Trimmed from V: 4 bases; trimmed from J: 0 bases; junction bases lacking a gene match: 7. Taken from cysteine to phenylalanine, the CDR3 has 17 residues. Only the CDR3 part of the read is kept: 51 bases, read in frame from the first base.